A selection of T cell receptor beta chains follows, all from one sample in a study of T cell repertoires in cytomegalovirus infection. MiXCR, applied by TCRdb to the reads, yields one record per CDR3 protein. The sample comprises hundreds of thousands of distinct CDR3 sequences, roughly 15% of which are singletons, and approximately 12% rests with the top ten. The sequencing sample was made of PBMCs. These receptors were collected from a human donor in good health (CMV status not recorded). Some clones in this sample may be carry-over from other donors' samples. Each CDR3 is given without its conserved first and last residue. The D gene is left open where the match is weak.

D: .
V: TRBV6-6
CDR3: ASKRDYEQY

D: .
V: TRBV20-1
CDR3: SATWDFTDTQY

D: TRBD2
V: TRBV20-1
CDR3: SARDEVAGDLQETQY

D: .
V: TRBV20-1
CDR3: SARAQGFLMDGYT

D: TRBD1
V: TRBV20-1
CDR3: SASRQGAGDTQY

D: .
V: TRBV11-2
CDR3: ASSTLYEQY

D: .
V: TRBV11-2
CDR3: ASSPPGGGPSYEQY

D: TRBD2
V: TRBV6-1
CDR3: ASRTSGGAETQY

D: TRBD2
V: TRBV18
CDR3: ASSPPAGRGGTGELF

D: .
V: TRBV3-1
CDR3: ASSPNRDVNEKLF

D: TRBD1
V: TRBV5-1
CDR3: ASSLQGQTYGYT

D: TRBD1
V: TRBV18
CDR3: ASSPRGRDTEAF

D: .
V: TRBV7-6
CDR3: ASSLGPTYGYT

D: .
V: TRBV20-1
CDR3: ILWGGNYGYT

D: TRBD2
V: TRBV11-2
CDR3: ASSFRLAARTDTQY

D: .
V: TRBV12-3/TRBV12-4
CDR3: ASSWGRVSGANVLT

D: .
V: TRBV28
CDR3: ASEVGGTGETEAF

D: TRBD1
V: TRBV20-1
CDR3: SAISAGQGNSGANVLT

D: .
V: TRBV28
CDR3: ASSLFTWERLTGELF

D: .
V: TRBV19
CDR3: ASSPAGPQLANTEAF

D: .
V: TRBV6-2/TRBV6-3
CDR3: ASSYLDRAGNTIY

D: TRBD1
V: TRBV7-4
CDR3: ASSPPRDRGNSPLH

D: .
V: TRBV4-3
CDR3: ASSQAPAGDTGELF

D: .
V: TRBV28
CDR3: ASSPVLGQPQH

D: TRBD2
V: TRBV7-9
CDR3: ASTPRASGDTQY

D: .
V: TRBV24-1
CDR3: ATRGGRDTEAF

D: TRBD1
V: TRBV28
CDR3: ASSLKLDRVGTEAF

D: TRBD2
V: TRBV19
CDR3: ASSPWAPQLAGRYEQY

D: .
V: TRBV28
CDR3: ASRRSNQPQH

D: .
V: TRBV4-2
CDR3: ASSQGKGEYGYT

D: .
V: TRBV5-4
CDR3: ASSLGTVTNYGYT

D: .
V: TRBV7-2
CDR3: ASSLWLGVSETQY

D: TRBD1
V: TRBV6-5
CDR3: ASSRDRDSYGYT

D: TRBD2
V: TRBV19
CDR3: ASRRLAGVTDTQY

D: TRBD1
V: TRBV12-3/TRBV12-4
CDR3: ATIATGSGNEQF

D: TRBD2
V: TRBV29-1
CDR3: SVDRGGGETQY

D: .
V: TRBV5-6
CDR3: ASSLGTGARTDTQY

D: .
V: TRBV6-5
CDR3: ASKIQPMNTEAF

D: .
V: TRBV5-1
CDR3: ASSLTVQLSNYGYT

D: TRBD2
V: TRBV12-3/TRBV12-4
CDR3: ASSSATSGTDTQY

D: .
V: TRBV7-2
CDR3: ASSFLRKETQY

D: .
V: TRBV7-2
CDR3: ASIRGISTDTQY

D: .
V: TRBV19
CDR3: ASSIYTDLSTDTQY

D: .
V: TRBV11-3
CDR3: ASSTGTGELF

D: TRBD1
V: TRBV19
CDR3: ASSGSGQGGQPQH

D: TRBD2
V: TRBV5-1
CDR3: ASSPGLAGSETQY

D: .
V: TRBV2
CDR3: ASISAPLVSRLHRNTGELF

D: .
V: TRBV27
CDR3: ASSLGRVYNSPLH

D: .
V: TRBV28
CDR3: ASSFDGASHQPQH

D: .
V: TRBV7-6
CDR3: ASGEGTFSGNTIY

D: .
V: TRBV12-3/TRBV12-4
CDR3: ASRQRQSSYEQY